This is a list of T cell receptor beta chains from one sample in a study of shared T cell receptors in the human thymus. Clones were sequenced by immunoSEQ multiplex PCR, and TCRdb holds only the in-frame ones, with some missing. The repertoire holds hundreds of thousands of clones, with 70% to 90% as singletons. A further study also used this sample, focusing on human thymus T cells.

The sample comprised thymocytes. The receptors stem from a boy in the first two years of life with a congenital heart defect. Both conserved end residues are part of each CDR3. The D gene is left open where the match is weak. Only some rows state a clone size, as once, few, many or a class for expanded clones.

>TRBV27|TRBD1|16|TRBJ1-5|NA
CAIPPLDRGLYQPQHF
TGTGCCATTCCACCCCTAGACAGGGGGCTCTATCAGCCCCAGCATTTT
>TRBV6-1|NA|11|TRBJ2-5|NA
CASSLLETQYF
TGTGCCAGCAGTCTGTTAGAGACCCAGTACTTC
>TRBV5-4|NA|16|TRBJ2-4|NA
CASSLRGQGAKNIQYF
TGTGCCAGCAGCCTGAGAGGCCAGGGTGCCAAAAACATTCAGTACTTC
>TRBV15|NA|17|TRBJ2-1|few
CATSRFRWGRGEPFQLF
TGTGCCACCAGCAGATTCCGGTGGGGCAGGGGTGAACCTTTCCAGCTCTTC
>TRBV4-3|NA|16|TRBJ2-2|few
CASSPGRSPNTGELFF
TGCGCCAGCAGCCCAGGGCGGTCACCGAACACCGGGGAGCTGTTTTTT
>TRBV5-1|TRBD2|18|TRBJ2-7|NA
CASSSCPTSGRAYYEQYF
TGCGCCAGCAGCTCCTGTCCGACTAGCGGGAGGGCCTACTACGAGCAGTACTTC
>TRBV6-1|TRBD1|14|TRBJ2-3|once
CASADRDRTDTQYF
TGTGCCAGCGCCGACAGGGACCGCACAGATACGCAGTATTTT
>TRBV28|NA|14|TRBJ1-5|NA
CASRIGRSNQPQHF
TGTGCCAGCAGGATTGGCAGGAGCAATCAGCCCCAGCATTTT
>TRBV28|TRBD1|16|TRBJ2-4|once
CASSYRVAGGGNIQYF
TGTGCCAGCAGTTACAGGGTAGCAGGGGGCGGAAACATTCAGTACTTC
>TRBV27|NA|14|TRBJ2-2|NA
CASSGGQVPGELFF
TGTGCCAGCAGTGGTGGCCAGGTCCCCGGGGAGCTGTTTTTT
>TRBV7-2|TRBD2|16|TRBJ2-5|once
CASSRRLAGLQETQYF
TGTGCCAGCAGCCGTAGACTAGCGGGTTTGCAAGAGACCCAGTACTTC
>TRBV19|TRBD1|16|TRBJ1-5|NA
CASSLYGQGSNQPQHF
TGTGCCAGTAGTCTTTATGGACAGGGAAGCAATCAGCCCCAGCATTTT
>TRBV28|NA|14|TRBJ2-2|NA
CASSPVPGTGELFF
TGTGCCAGCAGCCCGGTCCCGGGCACCGGGGAGCTGTTTTTT
>TRBV28|NA|13|TRBJ2-7|NA
CASSLKPTYEQYF
TGTGCCAGCAGTTTAAAGCCGACCTACGAGCAGTACTTC
>TRBV11-3|TRBD1|17|TRBJ1-1|NA
CASSTRDRGMVDTEAFF
TGTGCCAGCAGCACCCGGGACAGGGGGATGGTGGACACTGAAGCTTTCTTT
>TRBV5-1|NA|13|TRBJ1-1|NA
CASSLAGHTEAFF
TGCGCCAGCAGCTTAGCGGGGCACACTGAAGCTTTCTTT
>TRBV4-3|TRBD1|16|TRBJ2-2|NA
CASSHLDRVGIGELFF
TGCGCCAGCAGCCACCTAGACAGGGTCGGGATCGGGGAGCTGTTTTTT
>TRBV5-6|TRBD2|16|TRBJ2-3|NA
CASSLMASGRRDTQYF
TGTGCCAGCAGCTTGATGGCAAGCGGGAGAAGAGATACGCAGTATTTT
>TRBV6-1|NA|14|TRBJ1-5|NA
CASGLQGYNQPQHF
TGTGCCAGCGGCCTACAGGGCTACAATCAGCCCCAGCATTTT
>TRBV1|NA|17|TRBJ1-5|NA
CTSSQDHAGTDNRPQHF
TGCACCAGCAGCCAAGACCACGCCGGGACAGATAATCGGCCCCAGCATTTT
>TRBV5-1|TRBD1|18|TRBJ2-3|NA
CASSSRDRSTKSTDTQYF
TGCGCCAGCAGCTCCCGGGACAGGTCGACGAAGAGCACAGATACGCAGTATTTT
>TRBV7-8|NA|15|TRBJ1-1|NA
CASSLAVREGTEAFF
TGTGCCAGCAGCTTAGCGGTCAGGGAAGGCACTGAAGCTTTCTTT
>TRBV5-1|NA|13|TRBJ1-2|NA
CASSFERGLGYTF
TGCGCCAGCAGCTTCGAGCGGGGATTAGGCTACACCTTC
>TRBV7-2|TRBD1|14|TRBJ1-5|once
CASSATGGVEPQHF
TGTGCCAGCAGCGCAACAGGGGGCGTGGAGCCCCAGCATTTT
>TRBV4-3|TRBD2|20|TRBJ2-4|NA
CASSPSPTSGSGVAKNIQYF
TGCGCCAGCAGCCCATCCCCGACTAGCGGGAGCGGGGTAGCCAAAAACATTCAGTACTTC
>TRBV10-3|TRBD2|15|TRBJ2-7|NA
CAISAGTSASYEQYF
TGTGCCATCAGCGCAGGGACTAGCGCCTCCTACGAGCAGTACTTC
>TRBV11-2|NA|15|TRBJ1-3|NA
CASSLAGNSGNTIYF
TGTGCCAGCAGCTTAGCAGGGAACTCTGGAAACACCATATATTTT
>TRBV29-1|NA|12|TRBJ2-1|NA
CSLAMSTNEQFF
TGCAGTCTAGCGATGAGTACCAATGAGCAGTTCTTC
>TRBV27|TRBD2|15|TRBJ2-7|few
CASSRTSGGSYEQYF
TGTGCCAGCAGCCGGACTAGCGGGGGTTCCTACGAGCAGTACTTC
>TRBV5-6|NA|15|TRBJ2-1|NA
CASSLQRLGGDEQFF
TGTGCCAGCAGCTTGCAACGACTAGGGGGCGATGAGCAGTTCTTC
>TRBV6-6|TRBD1|15|TRBJ1-2|few
CASSYPETGGYGYTF
TGTGCCAGCAGTTACCCAGAGACAGGGGGATATGGCTACACCTTC
>TRBV23-1|TRBD1|16|TRBJ2-7|NA
CASSLRPGQRKDEQYF
TGCGCCAGCAGCCTCCGCCCGGGACAGAGGAAGGACGAGCAGTACTTC
>TRBV5-1|TRBD2|16|TRBJ2-2|NA
CASRDYVGEGTGELFF
TGCGCCAGCAGGGACTACGTGGGGGAGGGCACCGGGGAGCTGTTTTTT
>TRBV13|TRBD2|20|TRBJ2-3|NA
CASSPADAGGPSSRTDTQYF
TGTGCCAGCAGCCCTGCCGACGCGGGAGGGCCTTCGTCGAGAACAGATACGCAGTATTTT
>TRBV10-1|NA|16|TRBJ2-1|once
CASSESKTASYNEQFF
TGCGCCAGCAGTGAGTCGAAAACAGCCTCCTACAATGAGCAGTTCTTC
>TRBV5-4|TRBD2|17|TRBJ2-1|NA
CASSLGTTREGYNEQFF
TGTGCCAGCAGCTTGGGAACGACTAGGGAGGGCTACAATGAGCAGTTCTTC